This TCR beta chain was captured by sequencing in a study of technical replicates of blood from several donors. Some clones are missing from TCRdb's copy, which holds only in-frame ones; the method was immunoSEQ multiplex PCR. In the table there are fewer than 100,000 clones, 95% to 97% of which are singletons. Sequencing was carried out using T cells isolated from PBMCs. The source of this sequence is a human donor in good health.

CDR3 residues: CASSFSRGAPSGANVLTF. In nucleotides, the CDR3 is TGTGCCAGCAGCTTTTCCCGGGGGGCCCCTTCAGGGGCCAACGTCCTGACTTTC. The rearrangement joins TRBV7-9 to TRBJ2-6; D may be TRBD2 (7 bases). Germline CDR1 SEHNR, CDR2 FQNEAQ (reference sequence). This CDR3 region has 18 residues. V was clipped by 3 bases and J by 4 bases, with 19 bases between them. Full variable domain (remainder filled in from reference TRBV7-9 and TRBJ2-6): DTGVSQNPRHKITKRGQNVTFRCDPISEHNRLYWYRQTLGQGPEFLTYFQNEAQLEKSRLLSDRFSAERPKGSFSTLEIQRTEQGDSAMYLCASSFSRGAPSGANVLTFGAGSRLTVL.